These T cell receptor beta chains were read from a single sample in a study of beta chain features in type 1 diabetes. Clones were sequenced by immunoSEQ multiplex PCR, and TCRdb holds only the in-frame ones, with some missing. The sample holds more than 120,000 clones; under 11% are singletons and the top ten take roughly 1.4%. The specimen was naive CD4+ T cells from blood. These TCRs come from a man aged 18 to 35 in good health. Both conserved end residues are trimmed from each CDR3. Size is stated for part of the rows, as once, few or many counts, or as a class when the clone is expanded.

size	V	CDR3
few	TRBV5-1	ASSLEAGWEAF
.	TRBV5-1	ASSVTDGDSPLH
.	TRBV7-2	ASSLGQAFYGYT
.	TRBV5-4	ASTDSARDEKLF
few	TRBV10-2	ASTLQLNYGYT
.	TRBV11-3	ASSQRTGTRDTQY
few	TRBV11-2	ASSLGQNTEAF
.	TRBV7-6	ASSLAPSGGAVEQY
.	TRBV7-2	ASSLELAGGLAKNIQY
.	TRBV5-1	ASSRATDTDTQY